The text below deals with one T cell receptor beta chain. A much bigger clone sits one base away, suggesting this may be a read error. Sorting captured naive CD8 T cells as CD8+CD4-CCR7+CD45RA+. These data are taken from a study of molecular identifiers for immune sequencing clone quantification. In preparing bulk TCR libraries, previously described methods and listed TCR primers were used. TCRdb redid the calling of the PCR reads with MiXCR, one entry per CDR3 protein. This table holds hundreds of thousands of distinct CDR3 sequences, over 25% found once. The CDR3 spans 17 residues. V gave up 3 bases and J gave up 6 bases, with 21 bases separating them. CDR1 is KGHDR, CDR2 SFDVKD, per germline.

This TCR came from a human donor in good health. Some libraries in this study had Jurkat cell RNA spiked in. The sample comprised naive CD8+ T cells from blood, with Jurkat cell RNA spiked in. Subset in this sample: FACS-sorted CD8+CD4-CCR7+CD45RA+ naive T cells. The J gene is TRBJ2-3, the V gene TRBV24-1; weak D call: TRBD2 (5 bases). DNA for the CDR3: TGTGCCACCAGTGATCCGAAACGCACCCCAGGACTGGATACGCAGTATTTT. It translates to CATSDPKRTPGLDTQYF.